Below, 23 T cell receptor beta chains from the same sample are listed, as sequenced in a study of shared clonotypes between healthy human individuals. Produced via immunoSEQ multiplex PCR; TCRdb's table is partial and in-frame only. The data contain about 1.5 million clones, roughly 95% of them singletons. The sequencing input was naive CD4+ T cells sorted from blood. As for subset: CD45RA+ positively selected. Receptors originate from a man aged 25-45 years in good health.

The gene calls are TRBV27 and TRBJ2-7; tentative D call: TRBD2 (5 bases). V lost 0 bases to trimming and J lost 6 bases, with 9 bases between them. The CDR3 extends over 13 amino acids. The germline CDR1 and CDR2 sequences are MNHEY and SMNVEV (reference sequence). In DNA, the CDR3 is TGTGCCAGCAGTTTATCCTTACTAGGCGAGCAGTACTTC. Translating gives CASSLSLLGEQYF.

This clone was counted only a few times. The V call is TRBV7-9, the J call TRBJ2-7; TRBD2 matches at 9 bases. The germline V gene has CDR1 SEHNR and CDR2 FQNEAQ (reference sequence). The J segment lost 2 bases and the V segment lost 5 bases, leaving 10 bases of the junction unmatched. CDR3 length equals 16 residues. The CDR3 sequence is CASSNNILAGTYEQYF. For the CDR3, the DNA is TGTGCCAGCAGCAATAACATCCTAGCGGGGACCTACGAGCAGTACTTC. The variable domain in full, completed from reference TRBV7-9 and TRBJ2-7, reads DTGVSQNPRHKITKRGQNVTFRCDPISEHNRLYWYRQTLGQGPEFLTYFQNEAQLEKSRLLSDRFSAERPKGSFSTLEIQRTEQGDSAMYLCASSNNILAGTYEQYFGPGTRLTVT.

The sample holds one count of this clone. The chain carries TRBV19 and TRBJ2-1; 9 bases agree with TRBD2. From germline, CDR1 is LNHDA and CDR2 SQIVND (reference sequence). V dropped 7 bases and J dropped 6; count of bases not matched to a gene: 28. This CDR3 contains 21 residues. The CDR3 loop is CASKRRTTDSRLAVFGNEQFF. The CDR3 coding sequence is TGTGCCAGTAAACGGCGCACGACCGATTCGCGACTAGCGGTCTTCGGCAATGAGCAGTTCTTC.

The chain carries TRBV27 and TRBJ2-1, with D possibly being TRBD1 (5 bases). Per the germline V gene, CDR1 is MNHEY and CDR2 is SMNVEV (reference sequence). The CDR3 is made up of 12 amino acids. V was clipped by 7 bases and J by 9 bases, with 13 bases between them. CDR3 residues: CASTPRVGEQFF. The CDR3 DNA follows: TGTGCCAGCACCCCCAGGGTAGGTGAGCAGTTCTTC.

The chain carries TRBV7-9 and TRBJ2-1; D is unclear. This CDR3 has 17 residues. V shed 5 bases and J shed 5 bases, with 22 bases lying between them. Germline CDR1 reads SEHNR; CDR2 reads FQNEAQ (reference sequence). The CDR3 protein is CASSHWDGLQIHNEQFF. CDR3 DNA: TGTGCCAGCAGCCACTGGGATGGCCTACAGATTCACAATGAGCAGTTCTTC.

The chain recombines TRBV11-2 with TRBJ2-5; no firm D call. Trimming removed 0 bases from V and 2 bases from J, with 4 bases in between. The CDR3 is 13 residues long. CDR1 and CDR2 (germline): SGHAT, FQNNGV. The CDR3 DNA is TGTGCCAGCAGCTTAGACAGGCAAGAGACCCAGTACTTC. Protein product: CASSLDRQETQYF.

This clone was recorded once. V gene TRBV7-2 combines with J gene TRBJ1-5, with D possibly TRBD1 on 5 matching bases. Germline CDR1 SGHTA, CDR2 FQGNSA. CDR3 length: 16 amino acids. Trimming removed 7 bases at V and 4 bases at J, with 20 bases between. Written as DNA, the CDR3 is TGTGCCAGCACCATTAGGGGAGAGGGAAGGAATCAGCCCCAGCATTTT. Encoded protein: CASTIRGEGRNQPQHF. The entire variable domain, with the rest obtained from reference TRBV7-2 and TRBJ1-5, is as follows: GAGVSQSPSNKVTEKGKDVELRCDPISGHTALYWYRQSLGQGLEFLIYFQGNSAPDKSGLPSDRFSAERTGGSVSTLTIQRTQQEDSAVYLCASTIRGEGRNQPQHFGDGTRLSIL.

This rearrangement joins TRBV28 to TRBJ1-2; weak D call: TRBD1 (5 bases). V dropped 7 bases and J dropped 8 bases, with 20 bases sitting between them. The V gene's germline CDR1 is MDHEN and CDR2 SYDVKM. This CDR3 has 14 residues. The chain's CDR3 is CASNLGGTPPGYTF. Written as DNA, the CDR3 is TGTGCCAGCAACTTGGGGGGGACCCCGCCAGGCTACACCTTC.

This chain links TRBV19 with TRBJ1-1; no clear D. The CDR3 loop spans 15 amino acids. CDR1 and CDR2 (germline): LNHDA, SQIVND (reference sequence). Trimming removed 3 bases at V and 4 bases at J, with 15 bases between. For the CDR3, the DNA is TGTGCCAGTAGTATGAGCCCTAGGGCAGCCACTGAAGCTTTCTTT. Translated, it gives CASSMSPRAATEAFF.

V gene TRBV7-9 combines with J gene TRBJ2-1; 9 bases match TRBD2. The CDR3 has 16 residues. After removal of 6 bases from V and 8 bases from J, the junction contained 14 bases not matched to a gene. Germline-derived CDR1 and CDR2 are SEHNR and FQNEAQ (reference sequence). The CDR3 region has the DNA TGTGCCAGCAGGCGGCCGGGCGCTAGCGGGGACGATGAGCAGTTCTTC. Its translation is CASRRPGASGDDEQFF.

CDR3 amino acids: CASSDKGTGFYEQYF. The CDR3 DNA reads TGCGCCAGCAGTGATAAGGGGACAGGGTTTTACGAGCAGTACTTC. This chain links TRBV10-1 with TRBJ2-7, with 9 positions matching TRBD1. The germline V gene encodes CDR1 WNHNN and CDR2 SYGVQD (reference sequence). The V gene end was trimmed by 3 bases and the J gene end by 4 bases; junction bases not matched to a gene: 7. The CDR3 covers 15 residues.

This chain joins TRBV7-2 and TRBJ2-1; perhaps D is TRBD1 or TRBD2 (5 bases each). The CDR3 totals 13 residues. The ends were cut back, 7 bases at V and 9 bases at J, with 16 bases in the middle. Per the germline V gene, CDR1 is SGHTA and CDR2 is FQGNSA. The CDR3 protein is CASTLRGAGEQFF. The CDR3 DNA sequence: TGTGCCAGCACCCTAAGGGGCGCGGGTGAGCAGTTCTTC.

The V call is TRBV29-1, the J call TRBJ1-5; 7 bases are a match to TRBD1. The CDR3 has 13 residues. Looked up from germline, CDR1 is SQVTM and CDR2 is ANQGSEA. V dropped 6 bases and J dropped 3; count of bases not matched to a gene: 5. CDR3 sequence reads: CSVTGQINQPQHF. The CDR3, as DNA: TGCAGCGTGACGGGACAGATCAATCAGCCCCAGCATTTT.

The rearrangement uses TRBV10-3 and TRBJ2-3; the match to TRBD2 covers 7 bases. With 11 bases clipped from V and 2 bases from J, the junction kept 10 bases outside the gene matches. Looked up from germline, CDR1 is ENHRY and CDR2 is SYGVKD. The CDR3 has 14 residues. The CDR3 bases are TGTGCCGTTTCTGAGCGGGACCCCACAGATACGCAGTATTTT. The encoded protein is CAVSERDPTDTQYF.

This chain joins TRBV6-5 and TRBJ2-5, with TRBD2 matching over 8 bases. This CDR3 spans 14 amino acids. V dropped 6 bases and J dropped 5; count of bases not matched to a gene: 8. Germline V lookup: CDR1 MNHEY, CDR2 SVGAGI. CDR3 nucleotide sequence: TGTGCCAGCAGCCCCAAGCGGGAGCCGGAGACCCAGTACTTC. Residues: CASSPKREPETQYF.

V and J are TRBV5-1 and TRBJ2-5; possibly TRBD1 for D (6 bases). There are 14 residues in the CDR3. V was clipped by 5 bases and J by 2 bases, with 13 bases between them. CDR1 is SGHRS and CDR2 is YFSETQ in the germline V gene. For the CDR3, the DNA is TGCGCCAGCAGGACAGGCGTCTTTCAAGAGACCCAGTACTTC. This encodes CASRTGVFQETQYF.

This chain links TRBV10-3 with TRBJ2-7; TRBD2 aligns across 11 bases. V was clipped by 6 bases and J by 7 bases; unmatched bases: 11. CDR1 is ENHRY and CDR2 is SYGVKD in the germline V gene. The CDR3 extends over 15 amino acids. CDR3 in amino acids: CAIRAIAGGPVEQYF. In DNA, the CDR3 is TGTGCCATCAGAGCCATAGCGGGAGGGCCGGTAGAGCAGTACTTC.

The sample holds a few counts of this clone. This CDR3 reads CASGLVQGLAYNEQFF. CDR3 DNA: TGTGCTAGTGGTTTGGTACAGGGACTAGCATACAATGAGCAGTTCTTC. This chain joins TRBV12-5 and TRBJ2-1; TRBD2 aligns across 9 bases. Germline lookup yields CDR1 LGHNT and CDR2 FRNRAP. V lost 0 bases, J lost 4 bases, and 4 bases stayed unmatched. The CDR3 runs 16 residues.

CDR3 DNA sequence: TGTGCCAGCAGTGAAGAGGTAGCAGGAGAGACCCAGTACTTC. This translates into CASSEEVAGETQYF. The gene calls are TRBV6-1 and TRBJ2-5; D is unresolved. V was cut by 1 base and J by 4 bases, with 10 bases left in between. This CDR3 spans 14 amino acids. The germline V gene has CDR1 MNHNS and CDR2 SASEGT.

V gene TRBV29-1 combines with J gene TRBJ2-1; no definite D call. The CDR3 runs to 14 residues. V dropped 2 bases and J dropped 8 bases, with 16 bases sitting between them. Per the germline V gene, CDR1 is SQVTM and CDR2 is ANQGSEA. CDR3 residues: CSVEWSSVRHEQFF. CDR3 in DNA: TGCAGCGTTGAATGGTCGAGCGTAAGGCATGAGCAGTTCTTC.

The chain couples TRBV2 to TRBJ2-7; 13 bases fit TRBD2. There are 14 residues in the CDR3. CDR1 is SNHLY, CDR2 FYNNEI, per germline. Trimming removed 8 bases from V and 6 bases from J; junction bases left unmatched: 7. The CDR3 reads CASAPGLAGREQYF. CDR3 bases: TGTGCCAGCGCCCCGGGACTAGCGGGACGCGAGCAGTACTTC. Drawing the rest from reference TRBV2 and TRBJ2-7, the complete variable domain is EPEVTQTPSHQVTQMGQEVILRCVPISNHLYFYWYRQILGQKVEFLVSFYNNEISEKSEIFDDQFSVERPDGSNFTLKIRSTKLEDSAMYFCASAPGLAGREQYFGPGTRLTVT.

This chain's CDR3 is CASSHLGTGMETQYF. The CDR3 DNA sequence: TGTGCCAGCAGCCACCTAGGGACAGGGATGGAGACCCAGTACTTC. The chain couples TRBV9 to TRBJ2-5; 9 bases align to TRBD1. The CDR3 spans 15 residues. Trimming at V came to 4 bases and at J to 5 bases, leaving 9 bases not matched to a gene. The germline gives CDR1 SGDLS, CDR2 YYNGEE. Looking up the rest from reference TRBV9 and TRBJ2-5 gives the full variable domain: DSGVTQTPKHLITATGQRVTLRCSPRSGDLSVYWYQQSLDQGLQFLIQYYNGEERAKGNILERFSAQQFPDLHSELNLSSLELGDSALYFCASSHLGTGMETQYFGPGTRLLVL.

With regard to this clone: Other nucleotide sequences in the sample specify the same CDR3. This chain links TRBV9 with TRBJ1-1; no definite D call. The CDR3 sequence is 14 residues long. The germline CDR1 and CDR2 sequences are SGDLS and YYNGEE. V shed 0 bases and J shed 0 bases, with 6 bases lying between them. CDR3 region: CASSVEGMNTEAFF. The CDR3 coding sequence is TGTGCCAGCAGCGTAGAGGGTATGAACACTGAAGCTTTCTTT.